The clone carrying this T cell receptor (beta chain) was observed a few times. Its antigen is unidentified. The template was RNA from unsorted bulk tissue. More than 3 cm separated this lung sample from the edge of the tumor. Between August and November 2014, newly diagnosed, chemotherapy-naive lung cancer patients underwent thoracic surgery in China. The sample comes from a study of tumor and adjacent non-tumor tissue in lung cancer. Looking at the study overall: The patients, around 11 men and a handful of women, were about 30 to 85 with stage I to III disease. Study results and caveats: Tumor tissue had significantly higher TCR diversity than normal lung. Top 100 clones took a larger repertoire share in normal lung.

CDR3 length: 14 amino acids. Germline-derived CDR1 and CDR2 are SGHDT and YYEEEE. V lost 1 base and J lost 8; bases outside the gene matches: 4. Three rounds of nested PCR, following a modified ARM-PCR protocol, produced the TCRbeta library. TCRdb re-called the multiplex PCR reads with MiXCR, one entry per CDR3 protein. The profile shows approximately 100,000 distinct CDR3 sequences, roughly two thirds of them singletons. The sample was distant non-tumor lung tissue. The rearrangement joins TRBV5-6 to TRBJ1-4; 8 bases map to TRBD1. The source is a young man with non-small cell lung cancer. The CDR3 is CASSLRQGSEKLFF. CDR3 nucleotide sequence: TGTGCCAGCAGCTTGAGACAGGGGAGCGAAAAACTGTTTTTT.